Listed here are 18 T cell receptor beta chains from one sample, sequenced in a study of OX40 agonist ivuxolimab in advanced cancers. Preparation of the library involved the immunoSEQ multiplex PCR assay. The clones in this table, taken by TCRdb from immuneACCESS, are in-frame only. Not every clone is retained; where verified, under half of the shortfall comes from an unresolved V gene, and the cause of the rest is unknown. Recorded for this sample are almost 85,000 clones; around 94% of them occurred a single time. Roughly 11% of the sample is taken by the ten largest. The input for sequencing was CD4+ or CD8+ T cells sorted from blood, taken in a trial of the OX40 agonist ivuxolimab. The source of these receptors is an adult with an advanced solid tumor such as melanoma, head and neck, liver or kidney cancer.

DNA for the CDR3: TGTGCCAGCAGCGCAGGGACAGGGTGGTACGAGCAGTACTTC. It specifies CASSAGTGWYEQYF. The chain is built from TRBV7-2 and TRBJ2-7; 9 nucleotides align to TRBD1. The germline V gene has CDR1 SGHTA and CDR2 FQGNSA. This CDR3 has 14 amino acids. V shed 5 bases and J 4 bases; nucleotides not matched to a gene: 6.

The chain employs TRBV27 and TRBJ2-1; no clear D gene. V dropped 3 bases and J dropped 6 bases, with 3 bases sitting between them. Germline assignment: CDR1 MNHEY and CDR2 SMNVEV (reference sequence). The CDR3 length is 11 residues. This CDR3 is CASSFSNEQFF. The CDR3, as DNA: TGTGCCAGCAGTTTTAGCAATGAGCAGTTCTTC.

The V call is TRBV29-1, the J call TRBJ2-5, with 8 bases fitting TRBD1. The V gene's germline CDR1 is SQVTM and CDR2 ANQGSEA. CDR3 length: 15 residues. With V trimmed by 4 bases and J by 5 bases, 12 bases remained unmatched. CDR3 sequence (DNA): TGCAGCGTTGGGGAAACCGGGACAGGAAGGGAGACCCAGTACTTC. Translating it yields CSVGETGTGRETQYF.

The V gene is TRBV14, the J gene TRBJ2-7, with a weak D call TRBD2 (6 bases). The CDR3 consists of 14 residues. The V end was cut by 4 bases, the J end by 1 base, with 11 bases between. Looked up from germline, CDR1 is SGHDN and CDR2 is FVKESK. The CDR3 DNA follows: TGTGCCAGCAGCCCATTAGGACTATCCTACGAGCAGTACTTC. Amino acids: CASSPLGLSYEQYF. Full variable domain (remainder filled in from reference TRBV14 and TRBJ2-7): EAGVTQFPSHSVIEKGQTVTLRCDPISGHDNLYWYRRVMGKEIKFLLHFVKESKQDESGMPNNRFLAERTGGTYSTLKVQPAELEDSGVYFCASSPLGLSYEQYFGPGTRLTVT.

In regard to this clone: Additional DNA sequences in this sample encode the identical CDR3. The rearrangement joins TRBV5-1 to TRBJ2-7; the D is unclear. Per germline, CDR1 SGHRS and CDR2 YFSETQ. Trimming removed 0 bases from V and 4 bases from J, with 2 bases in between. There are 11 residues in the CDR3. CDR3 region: CASSLGYEQYF. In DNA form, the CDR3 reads TGCGCCAGCAGCTTGGGTTACGAGCAGTACTTC. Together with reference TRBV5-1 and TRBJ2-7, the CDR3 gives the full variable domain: KAGVTQTPRYLIKTRGQQVTLSCSPISGHRSVSWYQQTPGQGLQFLFEYFSETQRNKGNFPGRFSGRQFSNSRSEMNVSTLELGDSALYLCASSLGYEQYFGPGTRLTVT.

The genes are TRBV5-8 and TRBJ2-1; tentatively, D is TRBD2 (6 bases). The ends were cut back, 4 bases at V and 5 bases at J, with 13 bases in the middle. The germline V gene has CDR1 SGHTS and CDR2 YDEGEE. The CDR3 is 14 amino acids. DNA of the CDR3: TGTGCCAGCAGCCCGACTAGTTATCACAATGAGCAGTTCTTC. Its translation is CASSPTSYHNEQFF. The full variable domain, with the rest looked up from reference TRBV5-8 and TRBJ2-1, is EAGVTQSPTHLIKTRGQQATLRCSPISGHTSVYWYQQALGLGLQFLLWYDEGEERNRGNFPPRFSGRQFPNYSSELNVNALELEDSALYLCASSPTSYHNEQFFGPGTRLTVL.

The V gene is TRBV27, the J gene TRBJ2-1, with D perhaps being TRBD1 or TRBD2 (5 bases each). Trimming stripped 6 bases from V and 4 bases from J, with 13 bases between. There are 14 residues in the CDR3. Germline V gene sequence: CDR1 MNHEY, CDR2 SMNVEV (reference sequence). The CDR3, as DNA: TGTGCCAGCAGATTCCCGGGGACGTACAATGAGCAGTTCTTC. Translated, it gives CASRFPGTYNEQFF.

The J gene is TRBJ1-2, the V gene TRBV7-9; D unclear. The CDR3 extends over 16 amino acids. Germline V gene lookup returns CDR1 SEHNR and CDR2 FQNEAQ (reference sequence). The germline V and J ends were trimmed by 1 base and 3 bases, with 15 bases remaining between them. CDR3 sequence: CASSLVPRVEDYGYTF. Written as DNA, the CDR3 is TGTGCCAGCAGCTTAGTCCCCCGGGTGGAGGACTATGGCTACACCTTC.

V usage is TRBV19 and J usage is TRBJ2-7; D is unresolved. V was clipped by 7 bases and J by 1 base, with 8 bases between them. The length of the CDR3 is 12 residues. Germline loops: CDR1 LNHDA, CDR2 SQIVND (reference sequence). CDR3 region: CASTGGSYEQYF. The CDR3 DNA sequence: TGTGCCAGTACAGGCGGATCCTACGAGCAGTACTTC.

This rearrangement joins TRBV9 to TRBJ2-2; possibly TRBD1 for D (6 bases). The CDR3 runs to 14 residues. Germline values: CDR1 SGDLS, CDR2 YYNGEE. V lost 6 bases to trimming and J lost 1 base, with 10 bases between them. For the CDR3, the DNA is TGTGCCAGCACCGGGACACTGAACACCGGGGAGCTGTTTTTT. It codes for CASTGTLNTGELFF.

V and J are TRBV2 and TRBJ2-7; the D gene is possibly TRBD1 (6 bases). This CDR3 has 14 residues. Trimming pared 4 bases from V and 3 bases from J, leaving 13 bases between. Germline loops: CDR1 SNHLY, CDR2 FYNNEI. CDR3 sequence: CASSAPGTYYEQYF. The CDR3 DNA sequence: TGTGCCAGCAGTGCTCCCGGGACATACTACGAGCAGTACTTC.

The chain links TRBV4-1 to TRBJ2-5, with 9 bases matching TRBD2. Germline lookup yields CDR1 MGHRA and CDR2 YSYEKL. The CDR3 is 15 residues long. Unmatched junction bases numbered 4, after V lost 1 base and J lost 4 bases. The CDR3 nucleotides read TGCGCCAGCAGCCAAGTCGCGGGAGGGGGAGAGACCCAGTACTTC. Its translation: CASSQVAGGGETQYF.

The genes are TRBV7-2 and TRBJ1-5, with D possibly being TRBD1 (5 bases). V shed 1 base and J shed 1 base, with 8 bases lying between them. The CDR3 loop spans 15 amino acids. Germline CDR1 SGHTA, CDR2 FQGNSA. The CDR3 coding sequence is TGTGCCAGCAGCTTAGAAGGGACGAGCAATCAGCCCCAGCATTTT. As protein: CASSLEGTSNQPQHF.

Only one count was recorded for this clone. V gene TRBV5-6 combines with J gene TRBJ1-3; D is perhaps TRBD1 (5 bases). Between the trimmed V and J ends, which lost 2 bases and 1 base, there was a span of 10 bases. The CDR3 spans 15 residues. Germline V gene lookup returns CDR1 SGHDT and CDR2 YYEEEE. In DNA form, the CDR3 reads TGTGCCAGCAGCTTTTGGTCAGGGTCTGGAAACACCATATATTTT. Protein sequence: CASSFWSGSGNTIYF. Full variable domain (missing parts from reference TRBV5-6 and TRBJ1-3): DAGVTQSPTHLIKTRGQQVTLRCSPKSGHDTVSWYQQALGQGPQFIFQYYEEEERQRGNFPDRFSGHQFPNYSSELNVNALLLGDSALYLCASSFWSGSGNTIYFGEGSWLTVV.

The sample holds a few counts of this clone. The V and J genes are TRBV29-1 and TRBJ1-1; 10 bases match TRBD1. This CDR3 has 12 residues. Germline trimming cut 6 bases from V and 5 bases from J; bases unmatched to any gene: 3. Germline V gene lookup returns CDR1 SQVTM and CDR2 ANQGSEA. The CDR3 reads CSVTGGRTEAFF. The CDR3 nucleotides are TGCAGCGTGACAGGGGGCCGGACTGAAGCTTTCTTT.

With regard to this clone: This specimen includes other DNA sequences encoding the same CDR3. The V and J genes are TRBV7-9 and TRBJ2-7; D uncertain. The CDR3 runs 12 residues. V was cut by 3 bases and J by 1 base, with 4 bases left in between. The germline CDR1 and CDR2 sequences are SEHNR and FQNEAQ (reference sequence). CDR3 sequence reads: CASSFGSYEQYF. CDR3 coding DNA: TGTGCCAGCAGCTTTGGGTCCTACGAGCAGTACTTC.

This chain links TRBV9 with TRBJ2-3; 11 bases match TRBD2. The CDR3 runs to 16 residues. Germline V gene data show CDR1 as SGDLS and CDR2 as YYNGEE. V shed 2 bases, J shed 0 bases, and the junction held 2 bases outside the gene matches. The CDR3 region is CASSVRTSGSTDTQYF. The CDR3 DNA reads TGTGCCAGCAGCGTTCGGACTAGCGGGAGCACAGATACGCAGTATTTT.

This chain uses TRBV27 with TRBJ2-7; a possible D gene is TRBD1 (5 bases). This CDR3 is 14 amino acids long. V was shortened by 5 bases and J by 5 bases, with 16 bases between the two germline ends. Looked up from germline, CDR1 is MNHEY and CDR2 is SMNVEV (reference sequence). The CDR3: CASSPGQGLNEQYF. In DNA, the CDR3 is TGTGCCAGCAGTCCTGGCCAGGGTCTAAACGAGCAGTACTTC.